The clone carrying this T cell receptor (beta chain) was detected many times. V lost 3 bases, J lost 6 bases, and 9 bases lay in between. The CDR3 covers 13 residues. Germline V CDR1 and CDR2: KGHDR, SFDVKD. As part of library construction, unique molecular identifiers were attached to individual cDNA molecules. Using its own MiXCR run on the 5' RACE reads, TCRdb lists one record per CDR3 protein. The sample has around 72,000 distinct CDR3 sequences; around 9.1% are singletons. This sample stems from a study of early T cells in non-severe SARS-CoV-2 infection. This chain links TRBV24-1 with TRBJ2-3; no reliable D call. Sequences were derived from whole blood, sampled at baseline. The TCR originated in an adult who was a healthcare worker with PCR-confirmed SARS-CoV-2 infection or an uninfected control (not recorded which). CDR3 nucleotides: TGTGCCACCAGTGATGACGGTTTGGATACGCAGTATTTT. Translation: CATSDDGLDTQYF.